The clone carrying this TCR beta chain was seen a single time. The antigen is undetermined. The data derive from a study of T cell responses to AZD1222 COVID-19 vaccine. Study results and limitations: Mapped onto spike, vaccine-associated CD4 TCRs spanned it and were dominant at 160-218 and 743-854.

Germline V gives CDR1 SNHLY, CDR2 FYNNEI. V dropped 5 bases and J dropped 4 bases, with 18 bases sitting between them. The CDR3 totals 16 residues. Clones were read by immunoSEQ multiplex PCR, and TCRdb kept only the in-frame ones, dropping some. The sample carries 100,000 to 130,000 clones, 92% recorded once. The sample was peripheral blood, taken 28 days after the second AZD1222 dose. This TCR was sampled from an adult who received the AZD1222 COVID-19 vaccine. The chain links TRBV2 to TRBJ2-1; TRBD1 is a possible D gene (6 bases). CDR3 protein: CASSFAPGQEYNEQFF. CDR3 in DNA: TGTGCCAGCAGTTTTGCGCCGGGACAAGAATACAATGAGCAGTTCTTC. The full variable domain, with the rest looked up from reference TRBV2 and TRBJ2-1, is EPEVTQTPSHQVTQMGQEVILRCVPISNHLYFYWYRQILGQKVEFLVSFYNNEISEKSEIFDDQFSVERPDGSNFTLKIRSTKLEDSAMYFCASSFAPGQEYNEQFFGPGTRLTVL.